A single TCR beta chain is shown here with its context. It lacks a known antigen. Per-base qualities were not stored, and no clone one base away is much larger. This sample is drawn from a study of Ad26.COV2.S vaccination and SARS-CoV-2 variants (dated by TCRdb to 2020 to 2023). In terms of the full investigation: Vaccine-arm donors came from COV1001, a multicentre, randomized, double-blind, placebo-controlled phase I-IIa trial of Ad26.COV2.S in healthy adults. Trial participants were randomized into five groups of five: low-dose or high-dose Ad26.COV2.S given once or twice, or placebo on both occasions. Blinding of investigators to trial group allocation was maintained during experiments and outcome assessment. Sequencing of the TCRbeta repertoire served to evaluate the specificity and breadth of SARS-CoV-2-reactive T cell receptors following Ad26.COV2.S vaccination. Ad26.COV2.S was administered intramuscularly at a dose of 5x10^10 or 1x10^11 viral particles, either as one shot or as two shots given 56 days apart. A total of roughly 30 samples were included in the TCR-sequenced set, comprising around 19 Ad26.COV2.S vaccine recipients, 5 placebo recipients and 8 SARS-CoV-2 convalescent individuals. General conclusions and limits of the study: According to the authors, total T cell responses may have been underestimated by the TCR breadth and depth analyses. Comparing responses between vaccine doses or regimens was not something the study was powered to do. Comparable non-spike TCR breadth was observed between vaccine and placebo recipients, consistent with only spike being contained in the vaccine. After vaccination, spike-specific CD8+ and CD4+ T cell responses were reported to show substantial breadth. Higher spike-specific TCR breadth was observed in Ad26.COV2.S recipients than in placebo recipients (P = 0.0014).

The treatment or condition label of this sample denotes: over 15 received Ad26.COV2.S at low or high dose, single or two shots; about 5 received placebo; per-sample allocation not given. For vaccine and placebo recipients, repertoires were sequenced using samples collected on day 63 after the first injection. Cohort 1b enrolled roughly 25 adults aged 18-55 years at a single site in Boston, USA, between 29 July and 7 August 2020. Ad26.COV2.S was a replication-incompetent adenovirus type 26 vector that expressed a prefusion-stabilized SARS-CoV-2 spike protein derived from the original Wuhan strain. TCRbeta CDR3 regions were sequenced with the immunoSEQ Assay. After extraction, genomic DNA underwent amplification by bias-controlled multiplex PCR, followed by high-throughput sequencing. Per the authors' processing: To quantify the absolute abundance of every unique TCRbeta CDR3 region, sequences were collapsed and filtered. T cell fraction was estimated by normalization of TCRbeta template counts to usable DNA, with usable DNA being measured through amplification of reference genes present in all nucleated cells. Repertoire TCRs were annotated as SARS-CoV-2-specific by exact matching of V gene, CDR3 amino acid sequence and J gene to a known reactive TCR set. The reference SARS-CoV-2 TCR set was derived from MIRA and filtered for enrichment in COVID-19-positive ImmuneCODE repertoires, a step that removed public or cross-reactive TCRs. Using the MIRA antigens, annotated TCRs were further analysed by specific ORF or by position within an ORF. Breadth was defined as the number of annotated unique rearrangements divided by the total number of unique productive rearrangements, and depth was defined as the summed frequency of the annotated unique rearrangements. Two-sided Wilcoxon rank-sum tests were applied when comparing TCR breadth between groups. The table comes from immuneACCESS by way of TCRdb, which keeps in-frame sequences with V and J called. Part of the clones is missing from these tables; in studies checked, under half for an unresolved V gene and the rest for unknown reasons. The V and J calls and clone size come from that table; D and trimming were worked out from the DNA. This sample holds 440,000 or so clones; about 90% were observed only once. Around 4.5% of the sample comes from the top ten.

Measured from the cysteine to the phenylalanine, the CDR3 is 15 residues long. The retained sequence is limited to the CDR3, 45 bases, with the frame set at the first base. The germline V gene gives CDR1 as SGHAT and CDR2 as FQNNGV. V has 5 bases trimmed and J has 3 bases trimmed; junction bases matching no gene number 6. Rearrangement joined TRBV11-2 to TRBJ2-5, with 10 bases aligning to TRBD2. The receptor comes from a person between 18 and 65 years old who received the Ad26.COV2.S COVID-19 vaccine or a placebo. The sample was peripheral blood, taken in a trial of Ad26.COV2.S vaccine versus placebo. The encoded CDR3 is CASSRSGLAEETQYF. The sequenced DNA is TGTGCCAGCAGCCGATCCGGACTAGCGGAAGAGACCCAGTACTTC.